The clone carrying this TCR beta chain was counted many times. Antigen: not known. This entry is derived from a study of blood T cells in healthy people across ages. Study-level points and caveats: Leaving the PBMCs unsorted stopped any conclusive comparison of naive versus antigen-experienced cells.

The V end was cut by 3 bases, the J end by 2 bases, with 10 bases between. Germline V lookup: CDR1 SGHAT, CDR2 FQDESV (reference sequence). This CDR3 has 14 residues. Using a J-beta primer mix together with a sample-barcoded 5' primer, a second PCR was run for about 6 to 12 cycles. Through a template-switch adaptor with 12 random nucleotides, each cDNA molecule received a tag. Using its own MiXCR run on the 5' RACE reads, TCRdb lists one record per CDR3 protein. The repertoire holds 850,000 to 1,100,000 distinct CDR3 sequences, with roughly two fifths as singletons. The gene calls are TRBV11-1 and TRBJ1-2, with D tentatively TRBD1 (5 bases). The TCR originated in a young man in good health. Sequencing was carried out using blood. The CDR3 coding sequence is TGTGCCAGCAGCTTTGCCAGGGCCAACTATGGCTACACCTTC. Protein product: CASSFARANYGYTF.